This paragraph reports one TCR beta chain. The target antigen is unknown. The identical CDR3 is also encoded by other nucleotide sequences in the sample. This entry comes from a study of shared clonotypes between healthy human individuals. As for the study in general: The study drew on a couple of women and a few men aged 18 to 49 as donors.

Study results and caveats: Despite large depth, sorted-subset datasets appeared incompletely sequenced. It was observed that roughly 5% of naive CD4 clonotypes were shared across a few donors.

Only in-frame clones appear in the TCRdb table, and some are missing; sequencing was by immunoSEQ multiplex PCR. The sample holds 2.5 million or so clones, around nine tenths seen once. CD4+ cells yielded CD45RA+ naive and CD45RA-negative memory subsets. This TCR was sampled from a man aged 18 to 29 in good health. Sequencing was done on a sample of naive CD4+ T cells sorted from blood. The subset is: CD45RA+ positively selected.

CDR3 amino acids: CASSARGTEAFF. DNA for the CDR3: TGTGCCAGCAGCGCCAGGGGGACTGAAGCTTTCTTT. The rearrangement joins TRBV6-1 to TRBJ1-1, with 7 positions matching TRBD1. CDR1 and CDR2 (germline): MNHNS, SASEGT. J gave up 5 bases and V 6 bases, and 3 bases lay outside the gene matches. The CDR3 spans 12 residues.